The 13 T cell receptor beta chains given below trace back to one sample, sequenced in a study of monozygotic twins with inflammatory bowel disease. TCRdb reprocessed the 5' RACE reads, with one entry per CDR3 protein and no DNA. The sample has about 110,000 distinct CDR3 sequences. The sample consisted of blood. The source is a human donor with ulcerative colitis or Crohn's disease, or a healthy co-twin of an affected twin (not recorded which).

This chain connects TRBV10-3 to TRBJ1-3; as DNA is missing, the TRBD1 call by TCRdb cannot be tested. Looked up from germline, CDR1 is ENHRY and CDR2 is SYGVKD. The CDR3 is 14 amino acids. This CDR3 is CATGEGHQGNTIYF.

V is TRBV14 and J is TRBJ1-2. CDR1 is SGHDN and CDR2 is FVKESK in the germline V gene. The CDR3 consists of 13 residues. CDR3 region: CASSQDLDYGYTF.

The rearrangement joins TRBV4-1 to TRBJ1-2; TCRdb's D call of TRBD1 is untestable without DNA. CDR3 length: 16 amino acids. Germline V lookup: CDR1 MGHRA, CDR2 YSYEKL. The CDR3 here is CASSQERGGGGYGYTF.

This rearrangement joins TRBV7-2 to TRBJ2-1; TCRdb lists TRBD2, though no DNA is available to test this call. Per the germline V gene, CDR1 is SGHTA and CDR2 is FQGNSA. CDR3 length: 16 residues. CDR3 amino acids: CASSLGTSGRYNEQFF.

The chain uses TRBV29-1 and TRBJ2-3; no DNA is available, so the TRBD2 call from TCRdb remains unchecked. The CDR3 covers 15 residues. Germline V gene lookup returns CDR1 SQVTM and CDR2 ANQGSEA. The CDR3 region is CSVTTSGRDGDTQYF.

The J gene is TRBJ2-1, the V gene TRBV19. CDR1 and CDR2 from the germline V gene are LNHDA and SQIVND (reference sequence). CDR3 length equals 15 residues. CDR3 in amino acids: CASRTSREVYNEQFF. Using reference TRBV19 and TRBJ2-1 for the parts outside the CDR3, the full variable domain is DGGITQSPKYLFRKEGQNVTLSCEQNLNHDAMYWYRQDPGQGLRLIYYSQIVNDFQKGDIAEGYSVSREKKESFPLTVTSAQKNPTAFYLCASRTSREVYNEQFFGPGTRLTVL.

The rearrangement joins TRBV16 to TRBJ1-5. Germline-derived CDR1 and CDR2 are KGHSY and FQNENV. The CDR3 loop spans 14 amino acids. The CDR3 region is CASSQSLDGQPQHF.

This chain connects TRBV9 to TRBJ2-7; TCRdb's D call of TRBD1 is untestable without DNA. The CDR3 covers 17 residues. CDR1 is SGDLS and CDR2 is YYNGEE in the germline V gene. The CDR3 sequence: CASSAGQGALEPYEQYF.

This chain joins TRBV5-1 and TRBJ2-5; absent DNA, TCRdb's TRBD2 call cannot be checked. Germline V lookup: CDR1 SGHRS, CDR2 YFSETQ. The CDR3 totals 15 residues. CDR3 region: CASSGERDLRETQYF. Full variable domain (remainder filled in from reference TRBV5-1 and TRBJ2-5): KAGVTQTPRYLIKTRGQQVTLSCSPISGHRSVSWYQQTPGQGLQFLFEYFSETQRNKGNFPGRFSGRQFSNSRSEMNVSTLELGDSALYLCASSGERDLRETQYFGPGTRLLVL.

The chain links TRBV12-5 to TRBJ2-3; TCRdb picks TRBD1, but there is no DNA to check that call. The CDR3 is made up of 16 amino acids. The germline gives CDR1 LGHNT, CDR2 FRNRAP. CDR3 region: CASGLVHRQSTDTQYF.

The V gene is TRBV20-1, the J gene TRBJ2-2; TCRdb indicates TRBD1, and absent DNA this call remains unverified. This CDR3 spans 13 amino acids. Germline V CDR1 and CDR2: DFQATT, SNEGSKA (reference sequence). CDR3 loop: CSAIDRVGGELFF.

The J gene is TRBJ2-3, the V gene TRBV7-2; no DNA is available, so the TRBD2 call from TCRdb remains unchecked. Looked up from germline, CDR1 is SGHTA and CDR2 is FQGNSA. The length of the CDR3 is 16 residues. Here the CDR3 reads CASSFIVAGDADTQYF.

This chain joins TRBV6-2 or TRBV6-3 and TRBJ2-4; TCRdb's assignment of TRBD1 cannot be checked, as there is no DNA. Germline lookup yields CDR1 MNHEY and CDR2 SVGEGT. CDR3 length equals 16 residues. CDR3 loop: CASSYTGGEVGDIQYF.